This record covers a single T cell receptor beta chain. No antigen is known for it. The source of the sample is a study of cytomegalovirus exposure and HLA in healthy donors. Points from the study as a whole: Productive rates of about 90% or about 30% were seen for most TCR beta V segments in an earlier analysis.

In the PCR, 60 Vbeta and 13 Jbeta primers were used. The data were produced by immunoSEQ multiplex PCR, yet TCRdb's version contains in-frame clones alone and is incomplete. This table has 100,000 to 150,000 clones, 70% to 80% appearing once. The CDR3 totals 15 residues. Germline trimming cut 6 bases from V and 4 bases from J; bases unmatched to any gene: 7. Germline-derived CDR1 and CDR2 are MDHEN and SYDVKM. The sequenced sample consisted of PBMCs. The origin of this receptor is an older woman in good health and CMV-seronegative. The chain employs TRBV28 and TRBJ1-2; TRBD1 matches 11 bases. Written as DNA, the CDR3 is TGTGCCAGCAGCCATGGGACAGGGGGTACCTATGGCTACACCTTC. It encodes CASSHGTGGTYGYTF.